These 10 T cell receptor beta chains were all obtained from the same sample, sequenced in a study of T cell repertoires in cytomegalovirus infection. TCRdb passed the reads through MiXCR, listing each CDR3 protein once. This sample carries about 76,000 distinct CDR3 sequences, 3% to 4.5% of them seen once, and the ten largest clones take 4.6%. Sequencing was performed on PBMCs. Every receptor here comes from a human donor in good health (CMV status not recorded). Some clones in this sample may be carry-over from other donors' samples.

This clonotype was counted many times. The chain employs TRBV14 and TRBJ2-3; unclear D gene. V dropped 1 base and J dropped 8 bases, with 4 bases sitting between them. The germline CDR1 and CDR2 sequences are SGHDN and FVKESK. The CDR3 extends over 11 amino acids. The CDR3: CASSQGPTQYF. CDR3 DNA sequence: TGTGCCAGCAGCCAAGGTCCTACGCAGTATTTT.

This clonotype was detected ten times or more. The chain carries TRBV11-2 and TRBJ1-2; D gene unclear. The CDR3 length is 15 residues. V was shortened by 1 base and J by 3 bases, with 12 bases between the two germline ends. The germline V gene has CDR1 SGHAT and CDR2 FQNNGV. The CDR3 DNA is TGTGCCAGCAGCTTAGGGAAACAGACGGACTATGGCTACACCTTC. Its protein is CASSLGKQTDYGYTF.

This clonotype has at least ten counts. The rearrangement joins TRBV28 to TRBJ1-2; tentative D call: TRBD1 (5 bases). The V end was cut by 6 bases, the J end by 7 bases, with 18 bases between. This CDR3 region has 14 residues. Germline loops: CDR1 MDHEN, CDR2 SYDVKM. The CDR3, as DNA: TGTGCCAGCAGCGCAGGGACGGTACTATCTGGCTACACCTTC. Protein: CASSAGTVLSGYTF.

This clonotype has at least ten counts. CDR3: CASSPPGNTIYF. The CDR3 DNA sequence: TGTGCCAGCAGCCCACCTGGAAACACCATATATTTT. The J gene is TRBJ1-3, the V gene TRBV11-2; D ambiguous. The V gene lost 5 bases and the J gene lost 2 bases, with 4 bases spanning the gap. Germline CDR1 SGHAT, CDR2 FQNNGV. The CDR3 loop spans 12 amino acids.

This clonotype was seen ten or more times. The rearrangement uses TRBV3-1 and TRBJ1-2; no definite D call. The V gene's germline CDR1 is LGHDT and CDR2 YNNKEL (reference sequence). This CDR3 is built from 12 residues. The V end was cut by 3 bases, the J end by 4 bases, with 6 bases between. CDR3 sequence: CASSQSSYGYTF. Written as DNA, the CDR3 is TGTGCCAGCAGCCAGTCCAGCTATGGCTACACCTTC.

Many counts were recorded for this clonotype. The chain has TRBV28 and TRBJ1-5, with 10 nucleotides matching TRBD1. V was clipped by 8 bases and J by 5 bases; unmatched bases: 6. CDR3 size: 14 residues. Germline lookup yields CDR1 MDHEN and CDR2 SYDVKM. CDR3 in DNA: TGTGCCAGCTACACTGGGACAGGGGATCAGCCCCAGCATTTT. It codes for CASYTGTGDQPQHF.

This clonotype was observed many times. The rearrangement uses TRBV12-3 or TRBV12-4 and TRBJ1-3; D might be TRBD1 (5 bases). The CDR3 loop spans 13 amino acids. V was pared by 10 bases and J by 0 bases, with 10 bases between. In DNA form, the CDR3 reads TGTGCCACCAGGGACCTCTCTGGAAACACCATATATTTT. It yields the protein CATRDLSGNTIYF.

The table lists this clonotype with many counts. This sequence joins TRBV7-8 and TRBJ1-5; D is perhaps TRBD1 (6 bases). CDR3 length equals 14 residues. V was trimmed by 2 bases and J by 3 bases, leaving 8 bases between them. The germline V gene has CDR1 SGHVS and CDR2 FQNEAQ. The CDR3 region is CASSLNRANQPQHF. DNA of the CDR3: TGTGCCAGCAGCTTAAACAGGGCCAATCAGCCCCAGCATTTT. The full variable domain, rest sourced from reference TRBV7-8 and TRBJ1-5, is GAGVSQSPRYKVAKRGQDVALRCDPISGHVSLFWYQQALGQGPEFLTYFQNEAQLDKSGLPSDRFFAERPEGSVSTLKIQRTQQEDSAVYLCASSLNRANQPQHFGDGTRLSIL.

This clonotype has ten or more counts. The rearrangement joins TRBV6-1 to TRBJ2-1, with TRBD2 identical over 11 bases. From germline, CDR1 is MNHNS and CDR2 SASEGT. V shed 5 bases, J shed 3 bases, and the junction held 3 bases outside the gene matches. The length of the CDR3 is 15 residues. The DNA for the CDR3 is TGTGCCAGCAGTAAGGGACTAGCGGACTACAATGAGCAGTTCTTC. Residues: CASSKGLADYNEQFF.

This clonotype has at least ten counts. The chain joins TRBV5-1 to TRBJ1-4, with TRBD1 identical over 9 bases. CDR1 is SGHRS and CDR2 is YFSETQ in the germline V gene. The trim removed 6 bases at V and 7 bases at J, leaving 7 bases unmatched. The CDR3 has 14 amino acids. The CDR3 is CASTSGTGSEKLFF. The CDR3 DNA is TGCGCCAGCACCTCCGGGACAGGGAGTGAAAAACTGTTTTTT.